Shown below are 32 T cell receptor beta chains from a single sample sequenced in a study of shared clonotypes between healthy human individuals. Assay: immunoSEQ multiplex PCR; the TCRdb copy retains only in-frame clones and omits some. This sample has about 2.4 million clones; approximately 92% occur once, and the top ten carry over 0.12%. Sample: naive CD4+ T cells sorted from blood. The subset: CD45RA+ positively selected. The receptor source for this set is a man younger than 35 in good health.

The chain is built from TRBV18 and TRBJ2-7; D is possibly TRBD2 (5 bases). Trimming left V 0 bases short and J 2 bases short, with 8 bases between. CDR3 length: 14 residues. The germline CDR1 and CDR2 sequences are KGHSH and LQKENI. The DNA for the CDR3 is TGTGCCAGCTCACCACCGGGAGTTACCTACGAGCAGTACTTC. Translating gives CASSPPGVTYEQYF.

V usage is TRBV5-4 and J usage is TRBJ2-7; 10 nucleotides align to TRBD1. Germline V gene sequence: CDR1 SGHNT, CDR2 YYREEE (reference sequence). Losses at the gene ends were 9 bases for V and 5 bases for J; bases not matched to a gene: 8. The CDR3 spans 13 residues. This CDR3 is CATWGQGRDEQYF. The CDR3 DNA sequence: TGTGCCACCTGGGGACAGGGGAGGGACGAGCAGTACTTC. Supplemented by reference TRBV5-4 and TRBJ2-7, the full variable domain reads ETGVTQSPTHLIKTRGQQVTLRCSSQSGHNTVSWYQQALGQGPQFIFQYYREEENGRGNFPPRFSGLQFPNYSSELNVNALELDDSALYLCATWGQGRDEQYFGPGTRLTVT.

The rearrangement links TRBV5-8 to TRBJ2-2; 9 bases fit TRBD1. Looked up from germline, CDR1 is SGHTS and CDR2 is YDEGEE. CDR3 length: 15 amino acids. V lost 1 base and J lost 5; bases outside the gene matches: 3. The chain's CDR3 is CASSLPGQGTGELFF. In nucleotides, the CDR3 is TGTGCCAGCAGCTTGCCGGGACAGGGAACCGGGGAGCTGTTTTTT.

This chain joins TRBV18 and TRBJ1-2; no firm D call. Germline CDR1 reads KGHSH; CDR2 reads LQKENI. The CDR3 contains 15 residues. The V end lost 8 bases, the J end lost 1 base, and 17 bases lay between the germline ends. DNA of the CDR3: TGTGCCAGCACCCCCACCGGCCAGCATAACTATGGCTACACCTTC. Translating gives CASTPTGQHNYGYTF.

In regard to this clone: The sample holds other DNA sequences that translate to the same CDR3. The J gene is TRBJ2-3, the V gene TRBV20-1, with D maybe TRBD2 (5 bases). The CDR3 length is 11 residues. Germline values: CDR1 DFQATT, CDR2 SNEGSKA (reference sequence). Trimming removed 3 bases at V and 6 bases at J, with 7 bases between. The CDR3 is CSASLADTQYF. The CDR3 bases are TGCAGTGCTAGCCTAGCTGATACGCAGTATTTT.

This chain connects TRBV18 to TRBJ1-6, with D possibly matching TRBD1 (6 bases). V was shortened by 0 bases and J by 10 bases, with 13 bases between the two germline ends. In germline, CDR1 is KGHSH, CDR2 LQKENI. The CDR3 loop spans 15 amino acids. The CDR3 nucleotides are TGTGCCAGCTCACCACCCTCGCAGGGGAGGTCACCCCTCCACTTT. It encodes CASSPPSQGRSPLHF.

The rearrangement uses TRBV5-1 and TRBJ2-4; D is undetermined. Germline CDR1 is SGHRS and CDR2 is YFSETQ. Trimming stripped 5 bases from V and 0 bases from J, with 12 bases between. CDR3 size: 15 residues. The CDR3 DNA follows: TGCGCCAGCAGTAGTAGTCCTGTAGCCAAAAACATTCAGTACTTC. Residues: CASSSSPVAKNIQYF. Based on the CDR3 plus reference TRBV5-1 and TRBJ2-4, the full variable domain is KAGVTQTPRYLIKTRGQQVTLSCSPISGHRSVSWYQQTPGQGLQFLFEYFSETQRNKGNFPGRFSGRQFSNSRSEMNVSTLELGDSALYLCASSSSPVAKNIQYFGAGTRLSVL.

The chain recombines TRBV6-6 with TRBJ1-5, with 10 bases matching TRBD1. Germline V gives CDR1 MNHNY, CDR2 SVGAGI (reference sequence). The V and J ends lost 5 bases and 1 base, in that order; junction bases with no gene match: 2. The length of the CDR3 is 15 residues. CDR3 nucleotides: TGTGCCAGCAGTGACAGGGGGCCGAGCAATCAGCCCCAGCATTTT. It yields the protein CASSDRGPSNQPQHF.

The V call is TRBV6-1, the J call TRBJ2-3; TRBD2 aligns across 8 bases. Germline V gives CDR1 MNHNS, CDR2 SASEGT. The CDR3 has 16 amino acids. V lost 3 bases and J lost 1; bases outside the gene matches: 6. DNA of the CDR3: TGTGCCAGCAGTGAGACGCCGGGACTAGGCACAGATACGCAGTATTTT. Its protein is CASSETPGLGTDTQYF.

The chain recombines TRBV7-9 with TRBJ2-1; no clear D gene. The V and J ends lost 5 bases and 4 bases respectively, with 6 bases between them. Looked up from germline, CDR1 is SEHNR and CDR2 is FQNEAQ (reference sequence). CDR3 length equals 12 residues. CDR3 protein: CASSPQYNEQFF. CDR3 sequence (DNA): TGTGCCAGCAGCCCACAGTACAATGAGCAGTTCTTC.

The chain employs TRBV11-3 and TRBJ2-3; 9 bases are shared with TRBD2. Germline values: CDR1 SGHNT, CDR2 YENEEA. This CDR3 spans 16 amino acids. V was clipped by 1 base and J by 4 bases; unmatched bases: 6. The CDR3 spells CASSLGLGGRADTQYF. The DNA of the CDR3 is TGTGCCAGCAGCTTAGGACTAGGCGGGAGGGCAGATACGCAGTATTTT.

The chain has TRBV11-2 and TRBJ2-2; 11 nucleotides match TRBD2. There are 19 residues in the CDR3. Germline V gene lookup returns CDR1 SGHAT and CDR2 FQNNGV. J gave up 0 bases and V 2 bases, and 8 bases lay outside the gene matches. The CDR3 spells CASSLWLAGGHANTGELFF. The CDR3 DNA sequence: TGTGCCAGCAGCTTATGGCTAGCGGGAGGCCACGCGAACACCGGGGAGCTGTTTTTT.

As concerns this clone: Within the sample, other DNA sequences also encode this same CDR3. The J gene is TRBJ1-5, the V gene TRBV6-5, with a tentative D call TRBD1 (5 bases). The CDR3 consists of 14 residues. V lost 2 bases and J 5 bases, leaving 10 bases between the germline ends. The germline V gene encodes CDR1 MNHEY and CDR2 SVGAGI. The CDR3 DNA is TGTGCCAGCAGTTACGGCCAGGGATATCAGCCCCAGCATTTT. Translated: CASSYGQGYQPQHF.

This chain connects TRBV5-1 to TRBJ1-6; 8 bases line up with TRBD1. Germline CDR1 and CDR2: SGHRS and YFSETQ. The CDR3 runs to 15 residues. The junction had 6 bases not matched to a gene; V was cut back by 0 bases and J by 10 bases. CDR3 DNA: TGCGCCAGCAGCTTGGGACAGGGGAATGGGTCACCCCTCCACTTT. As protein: CASSLGQGNGSPLHF.

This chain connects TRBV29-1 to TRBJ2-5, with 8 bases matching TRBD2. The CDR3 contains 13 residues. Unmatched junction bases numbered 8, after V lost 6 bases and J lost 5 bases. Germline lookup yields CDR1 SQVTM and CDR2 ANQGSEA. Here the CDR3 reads CSVATSVGETQYF. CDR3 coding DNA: TGCAGCGTCGCGACTAGCGTGGGGGAGACCCAGTACTTC.

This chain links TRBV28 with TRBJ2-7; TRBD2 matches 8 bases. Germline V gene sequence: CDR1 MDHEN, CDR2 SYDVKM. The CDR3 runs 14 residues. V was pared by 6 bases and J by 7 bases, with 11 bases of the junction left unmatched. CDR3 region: CASSRAGDRREQYF. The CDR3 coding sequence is TGTGCCAGCAGCCGAGCGGGAGACAGGCGGGAGCAGTACTTC.

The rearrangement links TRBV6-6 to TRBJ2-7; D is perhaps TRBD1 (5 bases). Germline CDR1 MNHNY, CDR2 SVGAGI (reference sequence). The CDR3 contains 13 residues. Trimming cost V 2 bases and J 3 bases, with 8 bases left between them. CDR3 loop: CASSYQGNYEQYF. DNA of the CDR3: TGTGCCAGCAGTTACCAGGGAAACTACGAGCAGTACTTC.

CDR3 sequence reads: CASSPSATGTNSPLHF. CDR3 nucleotide sequence: TGTGCCAGCAGCCCCTCAGCGACAGGGACCAATTCACCCCTCCACTTT. This chain connects TRBV7-2 to TRBJ1-6; 7 bases line up with TRBD1. The ends lost 5 bases at V and 7 bases at J; junction bases unmatched: 11. CDR1 and CDR2 from the germline V gene are SGHTA and FQGNSA. The CDR3 has 16 amino acids.

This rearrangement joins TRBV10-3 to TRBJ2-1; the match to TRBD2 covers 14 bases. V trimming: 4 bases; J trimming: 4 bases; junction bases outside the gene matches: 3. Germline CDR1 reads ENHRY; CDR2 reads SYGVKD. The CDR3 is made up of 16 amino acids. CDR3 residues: CAISGRTSGRYNEQFF. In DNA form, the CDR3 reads TGTGCCATCAGTGGCAGGACTAGCGGGAGGTACAATGAGCAGTTCTTC.

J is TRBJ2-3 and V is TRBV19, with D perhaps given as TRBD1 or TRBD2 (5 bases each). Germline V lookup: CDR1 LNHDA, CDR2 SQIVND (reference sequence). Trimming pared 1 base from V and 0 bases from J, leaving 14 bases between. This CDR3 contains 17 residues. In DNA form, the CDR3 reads TGTGCCAGTAGTATAGCGGGACCCCTGCCAAGCACAGATACGCAGTATTTT. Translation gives CASSIAGPLPSTDTQYF.

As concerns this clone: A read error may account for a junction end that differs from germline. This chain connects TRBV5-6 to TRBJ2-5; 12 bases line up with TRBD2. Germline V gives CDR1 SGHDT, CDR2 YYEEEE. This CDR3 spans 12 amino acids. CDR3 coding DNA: TGTGCCAGCAGCTTGGCTAGCGGGGGGGCGGACTTC. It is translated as CASSLASGGADF.

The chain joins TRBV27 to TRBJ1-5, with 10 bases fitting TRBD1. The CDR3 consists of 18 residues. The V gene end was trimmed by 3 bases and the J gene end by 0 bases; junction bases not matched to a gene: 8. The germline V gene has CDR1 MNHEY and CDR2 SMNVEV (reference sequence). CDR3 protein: CASSLTGTGVRSNQPQHF. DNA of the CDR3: TGTGCCAGCAGTTTGACCGGGACAGGGGTTCGTAGCAATCAGCCCCAGCATTTT.

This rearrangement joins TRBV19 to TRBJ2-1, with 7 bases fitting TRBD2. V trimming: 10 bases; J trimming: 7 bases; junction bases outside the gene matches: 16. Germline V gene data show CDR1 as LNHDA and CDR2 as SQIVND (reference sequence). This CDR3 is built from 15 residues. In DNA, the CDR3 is TGTGCCACCCGTGATCTCGGGGGGAACAAGAATGAGCAGTTCTTC. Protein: CATRDLGGNKNEQFF. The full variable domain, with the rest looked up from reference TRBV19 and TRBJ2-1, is DGGITQSPKYLFRKEGQNVTLSCEQNLNHDAMYWYRQDPGQGLRLIYYSQIVNDFQKGDIAEGYSVSREKKESFPLTVTSAQKNPTAFYLCATRDLGGNKNEQFFGPGTRLTVL.

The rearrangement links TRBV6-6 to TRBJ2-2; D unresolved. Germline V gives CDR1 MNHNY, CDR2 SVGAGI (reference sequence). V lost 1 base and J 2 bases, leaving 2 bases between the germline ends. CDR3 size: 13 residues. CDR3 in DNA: TGTGCCAGCAGTTACTTCAACACCGGGGAGCTGTTTTTT. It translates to CASSYFNTGELFF.

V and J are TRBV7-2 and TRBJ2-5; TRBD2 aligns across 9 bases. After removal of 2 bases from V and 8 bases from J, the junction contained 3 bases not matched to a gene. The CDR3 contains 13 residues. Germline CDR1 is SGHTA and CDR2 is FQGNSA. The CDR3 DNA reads TGTGCCAGCAGCTTACCAGCGGGAGGAACCCAGTACTTC. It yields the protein CASSLPAGGTQYF.

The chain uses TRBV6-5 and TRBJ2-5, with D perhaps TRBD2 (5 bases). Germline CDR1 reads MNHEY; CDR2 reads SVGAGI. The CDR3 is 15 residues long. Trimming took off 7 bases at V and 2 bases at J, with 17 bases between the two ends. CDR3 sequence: CASTPGWSQQETQYF. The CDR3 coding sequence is TGTGCCAGCACCCCGGGGTGGTCCCAACAAGAGACCCAGTACTTC.

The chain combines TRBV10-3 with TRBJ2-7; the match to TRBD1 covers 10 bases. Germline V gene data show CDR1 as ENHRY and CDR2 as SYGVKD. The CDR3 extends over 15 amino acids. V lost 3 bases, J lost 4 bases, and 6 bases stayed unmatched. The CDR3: CAISDGDRGIYEQYF. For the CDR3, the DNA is TGTGCCATCAGTGACGGGGACAGGGGCATTTACGAGCAGTACTTC.

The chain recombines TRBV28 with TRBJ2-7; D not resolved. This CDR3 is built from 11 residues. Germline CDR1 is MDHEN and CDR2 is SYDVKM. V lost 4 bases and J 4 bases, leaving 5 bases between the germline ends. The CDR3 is CASSWLYEQYF. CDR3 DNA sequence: TGTGCCAGCAGTTGGTTGTACGAGCAGTACTTC.

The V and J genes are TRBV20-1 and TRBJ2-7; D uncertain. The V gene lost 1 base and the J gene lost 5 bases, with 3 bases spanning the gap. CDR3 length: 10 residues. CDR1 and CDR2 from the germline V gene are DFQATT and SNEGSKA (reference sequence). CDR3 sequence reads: CSARGNEQYF. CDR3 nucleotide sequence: TGCAGTGCTAGAGGAAACGAGCAGTACTTC.

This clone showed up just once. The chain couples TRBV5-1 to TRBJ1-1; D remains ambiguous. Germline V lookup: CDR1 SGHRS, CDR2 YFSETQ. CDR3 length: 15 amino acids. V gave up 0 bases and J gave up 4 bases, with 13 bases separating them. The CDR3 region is CASSLALDGVTEAFF. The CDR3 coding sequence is TGCGCCAGCAGCTTGGCCCTGGACGGGGTCACTGAAGCTTTCTTT.

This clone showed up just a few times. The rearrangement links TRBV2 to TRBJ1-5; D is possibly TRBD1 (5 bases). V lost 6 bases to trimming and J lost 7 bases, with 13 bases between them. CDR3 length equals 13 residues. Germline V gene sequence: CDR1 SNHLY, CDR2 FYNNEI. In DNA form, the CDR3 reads TGTGCCAGCAGCCAGGGCAACGGACAGCCCCAGCATTTT. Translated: CASSQGNGQPQHF.

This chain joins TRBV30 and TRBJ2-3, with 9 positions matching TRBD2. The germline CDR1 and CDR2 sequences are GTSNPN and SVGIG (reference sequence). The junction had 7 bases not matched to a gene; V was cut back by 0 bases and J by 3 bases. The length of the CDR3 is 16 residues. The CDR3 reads CAWSVGGRAGTDTQYF. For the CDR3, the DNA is TGTGCCTGGAGTGTAGGCGGGAGGGCGGGGACAGATACGCAGTATTTT. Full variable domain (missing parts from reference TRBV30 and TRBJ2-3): SQTIHQWPATLVQPVGSPLSLECTVEGTSNPNLYWYRQAAGRGLQLLFYSVGIGQISSEVPQNLSASRPQDRQFILSSKKLLLSDSGFYLCAWSVGGRAGTDTQYFGPGTRLTVL.